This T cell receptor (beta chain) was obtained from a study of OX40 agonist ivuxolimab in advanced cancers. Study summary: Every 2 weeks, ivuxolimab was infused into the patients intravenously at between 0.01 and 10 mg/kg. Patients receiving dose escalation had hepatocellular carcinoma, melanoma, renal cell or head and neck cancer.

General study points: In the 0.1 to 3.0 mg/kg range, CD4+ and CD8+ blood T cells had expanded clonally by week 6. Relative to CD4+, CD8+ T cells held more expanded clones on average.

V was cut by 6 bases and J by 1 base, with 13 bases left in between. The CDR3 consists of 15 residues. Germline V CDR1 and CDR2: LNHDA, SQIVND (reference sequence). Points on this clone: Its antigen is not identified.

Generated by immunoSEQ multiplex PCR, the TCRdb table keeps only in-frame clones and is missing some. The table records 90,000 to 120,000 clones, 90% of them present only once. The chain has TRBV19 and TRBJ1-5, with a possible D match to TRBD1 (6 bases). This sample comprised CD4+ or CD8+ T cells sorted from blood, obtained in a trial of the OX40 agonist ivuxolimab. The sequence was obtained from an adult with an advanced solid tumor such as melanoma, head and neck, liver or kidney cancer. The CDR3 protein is CASRPSGTSNQPQHF. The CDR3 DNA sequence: TGTGCCAGTAGACCTTCCGGGACAAGCAATCAGCCCCAGCATTTT.